This TCR beta chain was profiled in a study of blood T cell repertoires in COVID-19. On the study more broadly: Italy, Spain and the United States were the sources of the convalescent and acute COVID-19 samples. The cDNA or gDNA used as material had been derived from T cells, B-cell-depleted T cells, or PBMCs.

The study assigned cohorts using participant-reported clinical history. The germline CDR1 and CDR2 sequences are SGHRS and YFSETQ. With 2 bases removed from V and 0 bases from J, the gap between germline ends came to 9 bases. The CDR3 is made up of 15 amino acids. The repertoire was sequenced with immunoSEQ multiplex PCR; TCRdb's copy has only in-frame clones and lacks some. The repertoire holds roughly 340,000 clones, with roughly 86% as singletons. This chain uses TRBV5-1 with TRBJ1-3; D might be TRBD1 (5 bases). This sequence originates from a man aged 40-50 years in a cohort exposed to, infected with or recovered from COVID-19 (not recorded which). The sample consisted of PBMCs or T cells enriched from blood (not recorded which). The chain's CDR3 is CASSFGQDSGNTIYF. DNA of the CDR3: TGCGCCAGCAGCTTTGGACAAGACTCTGGAAACACCATATATTTT.